The 27 T cell receptor beta chains below all came from one sample that was sequenced in a study of T cell changes during pregnancy in multiple sclerosis. Only in-frame clones appear in the TCRdb table, and some are missing; sequencing was by immunoSEQ multiplex PCR. The sample has 30,000 to 40,000 clones; roughly 91% are singletons. The material was CD8+ T cells from peripheral blood mononuclear cells, obtained in the third trimester of pregnancy. The receptors here all came from a female donor with multiple sclerosis, enrolled in a pregnancy study.

This clone was observed a handful of times. The rearrangement joins TRBV4-1 to TRBJ2-1, with D tentatively TRBD2 (5 bases). Germline V lookup: CDR1 MGHRA, CDR2 YSYEKL. The CDR3 is 13 amino acids. V lost 3 bases and J lost 9, with 12 bases in between. DNA of the CDR3: TGCGCCAGCAGCCATCCAGCTAGCAGTGAGCAGTTCTTC. Translating gives CASSHPASSEQFF.

This chain joins TRBV4-1 and TRBJ2-5, with 7 bases aligning to TRBD1. CDR1 is MGHRA and CDR2 is YSYEKL in the germline V gene. The CDR3 sequence is 17 residues long. After removal of 0 bases from V and 4 bases from J, the junction contained 11 bases not matched to a gene. CDR3 nucleotide sequence: TGCGCCAGCAGCCAAGATCGTTACGGGACAGTAGGAGAGACCCAGTACTTC. This encodes CASSQDRYGTVGETQYF.

The rearrangement links TRBV4-1 to TRBJ2-5; 10 bases agree with TRBD1. The trim removed 4 bases at V and 6 bases at J, leaving 2 bases unmatched. Looked up from germline, CDR1 is MGHRA and CDR2 is YSYEKL. The CDR3 has 13 amino acids. This chain's CDR3 is CASSPDRGKTQYF. The DNA of the CDR3 is TGCGCCAGCAGCCCGGACAGGGGGAAGACCCAGTACTTC.

The rearrangement joins TRBV6-1 to TRBJ2-2, with 10 positions matching TRBD2. The trim removed 7 bases at V and 5 bases at J, leaving 7 bases unmatched. The germline V gene has CDR1 MNHNS and CDR2 SASEGT. The CDR3 sequence is 15 residues long. In nucleotides, the CDR3 is TGTGCCAGCACTGCCCTAGCGGGGGAAACCGGGGAGCTGTTTTTT. As protein: CASTALAGETGELFF.

The chain combines TRBV28 with TRBJ1-5; 10 bases line up with TRBD1. Looked up from germline, CDR1 is MDHEN and CDR2 is SYDVKM. The CDR3 runs to 16 residues. V lost 6 bases to trimming and J lost 3 bases; unmatched junction nucleotides: 8. The CDR3 reads CASRARQGADNQPQHF. The CDR3 DNA reads TGTGCCAGCAGAGCCCGACAGGGGGCAGACAATCAGCCCCAGCATTTT.

The chain combines TRBV7-6 with TRBJ2-1; perhaps TRBD2 as D (6 bases). Germline lookup yields CDR1 SGHVS and CDR2 FNYEAQ. The germline V and J ends were trimmed by 5 bases and 3 bases, with 11 bases remaining between them. CDR3 length: 14 amino acids. CDR3 region: CASSKAGSYNEQFF. CDR3 nucleotides: TGTGCCAGCAGCAAAGCGGGCAGCTACAATGAGCAGTTCTTC.

This chain uses TRBV19 with TRBJ1-4; 7 bases are shared with TRBD1. Germline CDR1 LNHDA, CDR2 SQIVND (reference sequence). The CDR3 has 14 residues. The trim removed 10 bases at V and 4 bases at J, leaving 9 bases unmatched. CDR3 coding DNA: TGTGCCACAGAACAGGGGTTTGGTAATGAAAAACTGTTTTTT. Encoded protein: CATEQGFGNEKLFF.

V is TRBV6-1 and J is TRBJ2-7, with TRBD1 matching 9 bases. J lost 7 bases, V lost 10 bases, and 8 bases had no gene match. Per germline, CDR1 MNHNS and CDR2 SASEGT. The CDR3 contains 12 residues. The CDR3 loop is CATTGGRREQYF. The CDR3 coding sequence is TGTGCCACGACAGGGGGTAGGCGAGAGCAGTACTTC.

V and J are TRBV27 and TRBJ2-7, with D possibly TRBD1 on 6 matching bases. The CDR3 covers 16 residues. Per germline, CDR1 MNHEY and CDR2 SMNVEV (reference sequence). Between the trimmed V and J ends, which lost 5 bases and 2 bases, there was a span of 19 bases. In DNA, the CDR3 is TGTGCCAGCAGTCCTTCAACCGGGACACTTACCTACGAGCAGTACTTC. It is translated as CASSPSTGTLTYEQYF.

This sequence joins TRBV2 and TRBJ1-1; TRBD1 matches at 7 bases. The CDR3 consists of 11 residues. The germline CDR1 and CDR2 sequences are SNHLY and FYNNEI. J gave up 5 bases and V 9 bases, and 3 bases lay outside the gene matches. This chain's CDR3 is CARDRVTEAFF. The CDR3 DNA reads TGTGCCAGAGACAGGGTAACTGAAGCTTTCTTT.

Only one count was recorded for this clone. The V and J genes are TRBV4-1 and TRBJ2-1, with 7 bases fitting TRBD1. V lost 6 bases, J lost 10 bases, and 15 bases stayed unmatched. Germline V gene data show CDR1 as MGHRA and CDR2 as YSYEKL. The CDR3 totals 15 residues. The CDR3 reads CASRERQGFIGEQFF. The CDR3 DNA reads TGCGCCAGCAGGGAGAGACAGGGTTTTATCGGAGAGCAGTTCTTC.

This rearrangement joins TRBV4-1 to TRBJ2-7, with 8 bases lining up with TRBD1. The V gene's germline CDR1 is MGHRA and CDR2 YSYEKL. The CDR3 spans 15 residues. The V and J ends lost 4 bases and 3 bases, in that order; junction bases with no gene match: 8. In DNA, the CDR3 is TGCGCCAGCAGCCTCCGACAGGGGTTGATCTACGAGCAGTACTTC. It translates to CASSLRQGLIYEQYF.

V usage is TRBV6-5 and J usage is TRBJ2-3; D gene unclear. The CDR3 runs 13 residues. CDR1 MNHEY and CDR2 SVGAGI come from the germline V gene. V lost 2 bases to trimming and J lost 6 bases, with 9 bases between them. CDR3 protein: CASSYVGADTQYF. The CDR3 region has the DNA TGTGCCAGCAGTTACGTAGGAGCTGATACGCAGTATTTT.

The chain employs TRBV7-9 and TRBJ2-7; 8 bases fit TRBD2. Germline V gives CDR1 SEHNR, CDR2 FQNEAQ (reference sequence). V was pared by 1 base and J by 7 bases, with 0 bases of the junction left unmatched. The CDR3 loop spans 12 amino acids. CDR3 nucleotides: TGTGCCAGCAGCTTAGGACTAGCGGAGCAGTACTTC. Translated, it gives CASSLGLAEQYF.

This chain uses TRBV11-2 with TRBJ2-7; no clear D. Germline V gene sequence: CDR1 SGHAT, CDR2 FQNNGV. CDR3 length: 13 residues. The ends were cut back, 5 bases at V and 4 bases at J, with 12 bases in the middle. CDR3 in DNA: TGTGCCAGCAGCCCCCTGGGCCGATACGAGCAGTACTTC. It codes for CASSPLGRYEQYF.

This rearrangement joins TRBV7-2 to TRBJ2-3, with D possibly being TRBD2 (6 bases). Germline lookup yields CDR1 SGHTA and CDR2 FQGNSA. The CDR3 contains 18 residues. V was cut by 3 bases and J by 6 bases, with 25 bases left in between. Here the CDR3 reads CASSFRRDSIPSSDTQYF. The CDR3 DNA is TGTGCCAGCAGCTTTAGACGGGACTCCATTCCATCGTCCGATACGCAGTATTTT.

The chain employs TRBV6-5 and TRBJ1-5; 11 nucleotides align to TRBD1. CDR1 is MNHEY and CDR2 is SVGAGI in the germline V gene. V lost 6 bases to trimming and J lost 7 bases; unmatched junction nucleotides: 8. The CDR3 sequence is 15 residues long. The CDR3 sequence is CASSSGQGAPQPQHF. The CDR3 DNA reads TGTGCCAGCAGCTCCGGACAGGGGGCGCCCCAGCCCCAGCATTTT.

V is TRBV9 and J is TRBJ1-1; unclear D gene. The germline V and J ends were trimmed by 4 bases and 1 base, with 11 bases remaining between them. This CDR3 contains 14 residues. Germline V gene lookup returns CDR1 SGDLS and CDR2 YYNGEE. The CDR3 loop reads CASSTWAENTEAFF. The CDR3 DNA reads as TGTGCCAGCAGCACTTGGGCAGAGAACACTGAAGCTTTCTTT.

The chain carries TRBV7-3 and TRBJ2-7; 7 nucleotides align to TRBD1. The CDR3 is 15 amino acids. J lost 0 bases, V lost 2 bases, and 4 bases had no gene match. Germline loops: CDR1 SGHTA, CDR2 FQGTGA. Here the CDR3 reads CASSLGPGGSYEQYF. CDR3 nucleotide sequence: TGTGCCAGCAGCTTAGGTCCAGGGGGCTCCTACGAGCAGTACTTC.

V is TRBV2 and J is TRBJ1-1; 7 bases are a match to TRBD1. The CDR3 is 15 amino acids. The junction had 13 bases not matched to a gene; V was cut back by 4 bases and J by 8 bases. Germline CDR1 is SNHLY and CDR2 is FYNNEI. In DNA form, the CDR3 reads TGTGCCAGCAGTGCCCTTGTAGGGGGCGGGGTGGAAGCTTTCTTT. Translated: CASSALVGGGVEAFF.

The rearrangement links TRBV6-1 to TRBJ1-5, with 9 bases lining up with TRBD1. CDR1 and CDR2 (germline): MNHNS, SASEGT. The V gene end was trimmed by 4 bases and the J gene end by 4 bases; junction bases not matched to a gene: 8. The CDR3 runs 16 residues. Here the CDR3 DNA reads TGTGCCAGCAGTGCAACTCCCGGGACAGGGAATCAGCCCCAGCATTTT. Encoded protein: CASSATPGTGNQPQHF.

This clone was observed once. The chain carries TRBV5-6 and TRBJ1-2; the D gene is possibly TRBD1 (5 bases). Germline-derived CDR1 and CDR2 are SGHDT and YYEEEE. Trimming took off 5 bases at V and 7 bases at J, with 15 bases between the two ends. The CDR3 is 13 residues long. The CDR3 loop is CASRPQGLSGYTF. The CDR3 nucleotides read TGTGCCAGCAGACCTCAGGGCTTGAGTGGCTACACCTTC.

The CDR3 loop is CAWSVHIGGPYGYTF. The CDR3 DNA is TGTGCCTGGAGTGTACATATTGGCGGCCCCTATGGCTACACCTTC. The chain employs TRBV30 and TRBJ1-2, with D hard to call. With 0 bases removed from V and 4 bases from J, the gap between germline ends came to 15 bases. Germline V lookup: CDR1 GTSNPN, CDR2 SVGIG (reference sequence). The CDR3 consists of 15 residues.

The chain links TRBV4-3 to TRBJ2-7, with a possible D match to TRBD1 (6 bases). The CDR3 sequence is 16 residues long. Germline assignment: CDR1 LGHNA and CDR2 YSLEER. V was shortened by 0 bases and J by 1 base, with 13 bases between the two germline ends. CDR3 loop: CASSQEPATGSYEQYF. Here the CDR3 DNA reads TGCGCCAGCAGCCAAGAACCCGCCACAGGGTCCTACGAGCAGTACTTC.

The gene calls are TRBV11-2 and TRBJ2-1, with TRBD2 matching over 8 bases. In germline, CDR1 is SGHAT, CDR2 FQNNGV. Trimming cost V 1 base and J 6 bases; bases outside gene matches: 8. The CDR3 runs 16 residues. The CDR3 bases are TGTGCCAGCAGCTTAGTGGGACTAGGGGTGGGCAATGAGCAGTTCTTC. Its protein is CASSLVGLGVGNEQFF.

V is TRBV4-3 and J is TRBJ2-7; weak D call: TRBD2 (5 bases). There are 14 residues in the CDR3. V was shortened by 0 bases and J by 9 bases, with 15 bases between the two germline ends. CDR1 and CDR2 (germline): LGHNA, YSLEER. The chain's CDR3 is CASSQDRGLLGQYF. CDR3 DNA: TGCGCCAGCAGCCAAGATCGAGGTCTACTAGGGCAGTACTTC.

In this sample, this clone turned up many times. The chain has TRBV7-9 and TRBJ1-1; 7 bases fit TRBD1. CDR1 is SEHNR and CDR2 is FQNEAQ in the germline V gene (reference sequence). This CDR3 region has 16 residues. V dropped 5 bases and J dropped 1; count of bases not matched to a gene: 10. The DNA for the CDR3 is TGTGCCAGCAGCCACAAACCTCAGGGGGGGAACACTGAAGCTTTCTTT. Translated: CASSHKPQGGNTEAFF.